The rows below give T cell receptor beta chains drawn from one sample of a study of blood T cell repertoires in COVID-19. The protocol was immunoSEQ multiplex PCR, while the TCRdb copy is restricted to in-frame clones and leaves out a portion. The sample shows fewer than 90,000 clones, around 79% of them seen only once. Sequencing used peripheral blood. Receptors were obtained from a man in his forties or fifties with acute or convalescent COVID-19. The CDR3 runs from the conserved cysteine through the conserved F or W. Some rows have no size entry. The others give once, few or many, or a class for an expanded clone.

j_gene | v_gene | abundance | CDR3aa
TRBJ1-1 | TRBV3-1/TRBV3-2 | - | CASRYTGGPEAFF
TRBJ1-6 | TRBV6-5 | - | CASRDSLSYNSPLHF
TRBJ2-2 | TRBV7-3 | - | CASSPGQYTGELFF
TRBJ2-5 | TRBV5-6 | - | CASSDRTRGETQYF
TRBJ1-1 | TRBV6-5 | few | CASSPGQGYSTEAFF
TRBJ1-4 | TRBV27 | - | CASSLGGGREKLFF
TRBJ2-1 | TRBV3-1/TRBV3-2 | - | CASSQGWEPYNEQFF
TRBJ2-1 | TRBV27 | - | CASSLRYSGGYNEQFF
TRBJ1-5 | TRBV4-3 | once | CASSQDGTARNQPQHF
TRBJ2-7 | TRBV7-2 | - | CASSLQGQGYHEQYF
TRBJ1-2 | TRBV14 | many | CASSQGSGEYTF
TRBJ1-1 | TRBV3-1/TRBV3-2 | - | CASSQTVNTEAFF
TRBJ2-7 | TRBV5-5 | - | CASSLVLVSLAGSYEQYF
TRBJ1-1 | TRBV4-2 | - | CASSQDPRDTEAFF
TRBJ2-7 | TRBV27 | once | CASSRPGSRVDEQYF
TRBJ1-5 | TRBV6-2/TRBV6-3 | few | CASSYSRDRIVNQPQHF
TRBJ2-7 | TRBV24-1 | - | CATSDAGPSSYEQYF
TRBJ2-5 | TRBV5-1 | - | CASSLGQTKETQYF
TRBJ2-5 | TRBV6-2/TRBV6-3 | few | CASTPGSGLQETQYF
TRBJ2-7 | TRBV7-9 | - | CASSLVGTGNYEQYF
TRBJ1-4 | TRBV9 | once | CASSLEGQGMEKLFF
TRBJ1-1 | TRBV4-1 | once | CASSQQTGSSTEAFF
TRBJ2-1 | TRBV6-2/TRBV6-3 | - | CASSYDYLAGGGKEQFF
TRBJ2-2 | TRBV7-3 | - | CASSADRVNTGELFF
TRBJ1-2 | TRBV30 | - | CAWATGQNYGYTF
TRBJ2-3 | TRBV5-6 | - | CASSLAGTSPTDTQYF
TRBJ2-7 | TRBV9 | few | CASSVGALSSYEQYF
TRBJ1-2 | TRBV7-2 | - | CASSLERGGKYGYTF
TRBJ1-1 | TRBV6-5 | few | CASSFGTKNTEAFF
TRBJ1-1 | TRBV7-2 | - | CASTTEGGVAFF
TRBJ1-5 | TRBV30 | - | CAWSRGLDQPQHF
TRBJ1-2 | TRBV19 | - | CASSITGVLTGYTF
TRBJ1-4 | TRBV4-1 | - | CASSQERRTLGDEKLFF
TRBJ1-2 | TRBV29-1 | few | CSVGGAGYTF
TRBJ2-6 | TRBV3-1/TRBV3-2 | - | CASSQAQGTWANVLTF
TRBJ1-1 | TRBV13 | - | CASSFLRGTEAFF
TRBJ1-2 | TRBV7-2 | - | CASSVLRGGGYGYTF
TRBJ2-3 | TRBV11-2 | - | CASSFGTSGNTDTQYF
TRBJ1-1 | TRBV7-3 | - | CASSLTTGTNTEAFF
TRBJ1-5 | TRBV9 | - | CASSVGQDRQPQHF
TRBJ2-3 | TRBV6-6 | - | CASSYGQGKTDTQYF
TRBJ2-1 | TRBV4-2 | - | CASSQDATGSYNEQFF
TRBJ1-5 | TRBV4-3 | - | CASSQDRGANQPQHF
TRBJ2-2 | TRBV6-4 | few | CASSDSTGTGELFF
TRBJ1-2 | TRBV5-6 | - | CASSLSAQGMFYGYTF
TRBJ1-2 | TRBV14 | few | CASSQYFVSPGQGDYGYTF